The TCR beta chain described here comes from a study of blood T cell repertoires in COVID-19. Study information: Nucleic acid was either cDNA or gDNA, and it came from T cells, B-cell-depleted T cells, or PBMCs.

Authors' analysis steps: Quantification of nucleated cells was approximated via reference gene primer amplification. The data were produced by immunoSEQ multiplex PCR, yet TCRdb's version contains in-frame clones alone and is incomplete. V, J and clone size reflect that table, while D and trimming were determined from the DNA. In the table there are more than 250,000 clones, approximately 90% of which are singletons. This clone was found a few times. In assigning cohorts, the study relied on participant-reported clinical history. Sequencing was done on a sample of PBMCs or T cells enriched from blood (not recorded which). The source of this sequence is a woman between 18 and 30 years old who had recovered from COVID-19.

DNA of the CDR3: TGCGCCAGCAGTGAGGGACAGGGCCAAAATGAGCAGTTCTTC. Protein: CASSEGQGQNEQFF. The chain employs TRBV10-1 and TRBJ2-1, with 8 bases identical to TRBD1. Looked up from germline, CDR1 is WNHNN and CDR2 is SYGVQD (reference sequence). This CDR3 is 14 amino acids long. J lost 7 bases, V lost 2 bases, and 4 bases had no gene match.